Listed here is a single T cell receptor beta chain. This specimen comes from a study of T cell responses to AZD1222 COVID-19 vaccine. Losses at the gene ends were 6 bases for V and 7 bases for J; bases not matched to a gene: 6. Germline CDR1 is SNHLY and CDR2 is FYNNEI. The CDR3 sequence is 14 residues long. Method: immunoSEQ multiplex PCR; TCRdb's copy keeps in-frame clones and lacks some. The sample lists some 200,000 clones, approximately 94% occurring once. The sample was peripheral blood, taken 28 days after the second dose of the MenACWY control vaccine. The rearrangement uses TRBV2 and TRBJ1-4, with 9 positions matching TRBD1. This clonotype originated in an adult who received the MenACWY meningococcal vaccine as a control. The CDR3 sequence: CASRAGTGLEKLFF. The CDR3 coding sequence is TGTGCCAGCAGAGCCGGGACAGGGCTTGAAAAACTGTTTTTT.